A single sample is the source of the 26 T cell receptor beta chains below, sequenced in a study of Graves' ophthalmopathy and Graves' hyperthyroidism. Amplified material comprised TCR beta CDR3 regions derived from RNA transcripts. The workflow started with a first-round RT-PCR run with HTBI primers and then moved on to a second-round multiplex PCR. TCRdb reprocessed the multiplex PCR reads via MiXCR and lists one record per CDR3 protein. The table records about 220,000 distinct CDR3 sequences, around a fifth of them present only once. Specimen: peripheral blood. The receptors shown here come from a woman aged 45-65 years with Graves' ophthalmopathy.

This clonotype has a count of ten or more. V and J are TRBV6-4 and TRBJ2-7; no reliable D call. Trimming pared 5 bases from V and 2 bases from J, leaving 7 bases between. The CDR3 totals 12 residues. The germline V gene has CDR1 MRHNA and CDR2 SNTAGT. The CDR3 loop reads CASSNQPYEQYF. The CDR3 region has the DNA TGTGCCAGCAGTAACCAGCCCTACGAGCAGTACTTC.

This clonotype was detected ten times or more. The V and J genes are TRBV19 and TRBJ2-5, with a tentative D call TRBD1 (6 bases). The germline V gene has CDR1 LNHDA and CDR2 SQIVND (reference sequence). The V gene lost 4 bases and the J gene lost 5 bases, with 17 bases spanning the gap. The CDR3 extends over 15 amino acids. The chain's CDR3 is CASSRTGLVQETQYF. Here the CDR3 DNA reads TGTGCCAGTAGTAGAACAGGGCTGGTCCAGGAGACCCAGTACTTC. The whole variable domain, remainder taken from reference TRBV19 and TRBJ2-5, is DGGITQSPKYLFRKEGQNVTLSCEQNLNHDAMYWYRQDPGQGLRLIYYSQIVNDFQKGDIAEGYSVSREKKESFPLTVTSAQKNPTAFYLCASSRTGLVQETQYFGPGTRLLVL.

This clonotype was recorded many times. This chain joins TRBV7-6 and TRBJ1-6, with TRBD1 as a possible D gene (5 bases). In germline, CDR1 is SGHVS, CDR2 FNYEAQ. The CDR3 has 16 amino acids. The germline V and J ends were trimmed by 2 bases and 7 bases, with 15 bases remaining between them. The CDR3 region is CASSLTSAGLNSPLHF. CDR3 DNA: TGTGCCAGCAGCTTAACGAGTGCGGGACTCAATTCACCCCTCCACTTT. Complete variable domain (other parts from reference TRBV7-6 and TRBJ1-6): GAGVSQSPRYKVTKRGQDVALRCDPISGHVSLYWYRQALGQGPEFLTYFNYEAQQDKSGLPNDRFSAERPEGSISTLTIQRTEQRDSAMYRCASSLTSAGLNSPLHFGNGTRLTVT.

DNA of the CDR3: TGTGCCAGCAGTTGGACTAGCGATGGGACAGATACGCAGTATTTT. As protein: CASSWTSDGTDTQYF. The chain couples TRBV28 to TRBJ2-3; 9 bases align to TRBD2. Germline V lookup: CDR1 MDHEN, CDR2 SYDVKM. This CDR3 contains 15 residues. The V segment lost 4 bases and the J segment 3 bases; nucleotides outside the gene matches: 5.

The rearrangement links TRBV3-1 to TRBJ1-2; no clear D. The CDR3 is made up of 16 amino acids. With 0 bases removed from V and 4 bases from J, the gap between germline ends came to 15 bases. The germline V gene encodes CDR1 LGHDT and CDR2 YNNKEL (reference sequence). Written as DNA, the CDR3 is TGTGCCAGCAGCCAAGATTTCCGCAGGTTACCCTATGGCTACACCTTC. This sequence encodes CASSQDFRRLPYGYTF.

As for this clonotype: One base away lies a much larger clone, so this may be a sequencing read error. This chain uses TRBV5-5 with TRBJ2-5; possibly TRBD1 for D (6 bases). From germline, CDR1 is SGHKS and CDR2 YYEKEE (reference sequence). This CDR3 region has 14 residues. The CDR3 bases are TGTGCCAGCAGCCAGAAGGACAGTCAAGAGACCCCGTACTTC. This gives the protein CASSQKDSQETPYF.

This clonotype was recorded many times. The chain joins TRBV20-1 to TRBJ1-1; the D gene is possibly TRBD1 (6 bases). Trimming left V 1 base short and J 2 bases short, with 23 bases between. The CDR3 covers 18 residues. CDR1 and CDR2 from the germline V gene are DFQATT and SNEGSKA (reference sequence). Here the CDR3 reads CSARGGGVGGDTNTEAFF. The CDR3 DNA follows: TGCAGTGCTAGAGGCGGGGGCGTCGGGGGAGATACAAACACTGAAGCTTTCTTT.

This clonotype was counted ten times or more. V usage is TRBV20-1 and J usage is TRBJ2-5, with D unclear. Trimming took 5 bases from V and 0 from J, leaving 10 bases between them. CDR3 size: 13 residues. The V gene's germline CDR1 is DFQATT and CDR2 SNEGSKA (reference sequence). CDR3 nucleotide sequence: TGCAGTGCTTGGACCGAAAACCAAGAGACCCAGTACTTC. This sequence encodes CSAWTENQETQYF.

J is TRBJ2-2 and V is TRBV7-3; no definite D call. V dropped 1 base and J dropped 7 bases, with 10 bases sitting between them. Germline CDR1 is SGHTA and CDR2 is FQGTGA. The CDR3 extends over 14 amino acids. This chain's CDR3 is CASSLKEFGGELFF. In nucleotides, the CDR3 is TGTGCCAGCAGCTTAAAGGAATTCGGCGGGGAGCTGTTTTTT.

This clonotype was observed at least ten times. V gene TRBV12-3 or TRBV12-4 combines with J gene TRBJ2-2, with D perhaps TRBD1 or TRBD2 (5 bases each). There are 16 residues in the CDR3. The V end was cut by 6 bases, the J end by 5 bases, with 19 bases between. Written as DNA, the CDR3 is TGTGCCAGCAGCTCTTTTGGGGGAAGGGGTACCGGGGAGCTGTTTTTT. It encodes CASSSFGGRGTGELFF.

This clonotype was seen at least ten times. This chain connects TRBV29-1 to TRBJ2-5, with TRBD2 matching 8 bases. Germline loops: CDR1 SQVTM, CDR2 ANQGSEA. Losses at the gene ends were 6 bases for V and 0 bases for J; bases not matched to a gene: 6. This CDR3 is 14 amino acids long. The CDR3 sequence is CSVAGGINQETQYF. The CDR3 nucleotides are TGCAGCGTCGCGGGGGGAATCAACCAAGAGACCCAGTACTTC.

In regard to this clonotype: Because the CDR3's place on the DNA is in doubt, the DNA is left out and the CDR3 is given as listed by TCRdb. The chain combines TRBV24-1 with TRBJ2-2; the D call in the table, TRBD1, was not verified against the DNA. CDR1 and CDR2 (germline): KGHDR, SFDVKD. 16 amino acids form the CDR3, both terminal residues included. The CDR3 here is CATSDPGQVSPGSCFF.

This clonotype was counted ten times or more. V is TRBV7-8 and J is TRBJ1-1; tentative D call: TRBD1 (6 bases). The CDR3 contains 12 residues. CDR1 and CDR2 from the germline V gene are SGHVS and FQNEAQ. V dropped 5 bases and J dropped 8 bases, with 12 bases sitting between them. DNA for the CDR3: TGTGCCAGCAGCCATACAGGGTACGAAGCTTTCTTT. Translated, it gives CASSHTGYEAFF.

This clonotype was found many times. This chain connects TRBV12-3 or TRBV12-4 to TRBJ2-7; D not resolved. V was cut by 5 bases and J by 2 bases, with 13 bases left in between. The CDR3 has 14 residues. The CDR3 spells CASSTKTGPYEQYF. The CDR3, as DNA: TGTGCCAGCAGTACCAAGACTGGCCCCTACGAGCAGTACTTC.

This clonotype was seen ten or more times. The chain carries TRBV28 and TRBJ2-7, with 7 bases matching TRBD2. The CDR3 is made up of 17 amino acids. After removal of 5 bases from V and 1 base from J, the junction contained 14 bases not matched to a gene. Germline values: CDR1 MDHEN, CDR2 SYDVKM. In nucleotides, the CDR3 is TGTGCCAGCAGTCCTAGAAGAGCGGGAACTACTTCCTACGAGCAGTACTTC. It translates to CASSPRRAGTTSYEQYF.

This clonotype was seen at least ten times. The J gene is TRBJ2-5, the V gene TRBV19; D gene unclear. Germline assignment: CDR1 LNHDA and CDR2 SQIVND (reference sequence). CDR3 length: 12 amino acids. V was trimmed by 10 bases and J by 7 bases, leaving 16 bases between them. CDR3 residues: CATLSPMRTQYF. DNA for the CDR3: TGTGCCACCCTTAGCCCGATGAGGACCCAGTACTTC.

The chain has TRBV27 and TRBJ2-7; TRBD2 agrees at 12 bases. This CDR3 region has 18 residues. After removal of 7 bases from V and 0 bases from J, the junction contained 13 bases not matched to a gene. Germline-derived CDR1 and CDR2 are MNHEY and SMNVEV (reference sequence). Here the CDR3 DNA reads TGTGCCAGCACCTCCCCGGGACTAGCGGGCAAAAGCTCCTACGAGCAGTACTTC. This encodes CASTSPGLAGKSSYEQYF.

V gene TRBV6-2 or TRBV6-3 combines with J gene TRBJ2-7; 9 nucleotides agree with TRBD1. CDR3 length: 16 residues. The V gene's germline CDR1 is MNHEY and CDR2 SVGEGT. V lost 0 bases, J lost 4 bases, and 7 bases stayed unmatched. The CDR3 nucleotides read TGTGCCAGCAGTTACTCCACACGACAGGGGGGATACGAGCAGTACTTC. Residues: CASSYSTRQGGYEQYF.

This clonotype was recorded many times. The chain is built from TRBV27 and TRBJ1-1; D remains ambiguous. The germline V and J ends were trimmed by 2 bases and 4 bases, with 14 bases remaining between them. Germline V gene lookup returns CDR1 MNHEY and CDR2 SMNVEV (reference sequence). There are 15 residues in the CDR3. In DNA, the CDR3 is TGTGCCAGCAGTTTAAAGCCGGGTTCGGTCACTGAAGCTTTCTTT. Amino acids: CASSLKPGSVTEAFF.

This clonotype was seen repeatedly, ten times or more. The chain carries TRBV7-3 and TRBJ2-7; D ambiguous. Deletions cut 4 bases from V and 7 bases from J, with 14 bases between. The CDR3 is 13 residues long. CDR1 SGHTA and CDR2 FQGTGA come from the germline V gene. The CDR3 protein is CASSSAPGQEQYF. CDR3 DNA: TGTGCCAGCAGCTCAGCCCCTGGGCAGGAGCAGTACTTC.

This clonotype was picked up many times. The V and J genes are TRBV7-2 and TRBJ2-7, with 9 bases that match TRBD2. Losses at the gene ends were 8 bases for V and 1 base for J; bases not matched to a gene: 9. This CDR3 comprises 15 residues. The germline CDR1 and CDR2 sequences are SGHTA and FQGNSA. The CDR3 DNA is TGTGCCAGCGATTGGGGCGGGAGGGTGTCCTACGAGCAGTACTTC. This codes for CASDWGGRVSYEQYF. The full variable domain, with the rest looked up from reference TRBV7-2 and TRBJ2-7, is GAGVSQSPSNKVTEKGKDVELRCDPISGHTALYWYRQSLGQGLEFLIYFQGNSAPDKSGLPSDRFSAERTGGSVSTLTIQRTQQEDSAVYLCASDWGGRVSYEQYFGPGTRLTVT.

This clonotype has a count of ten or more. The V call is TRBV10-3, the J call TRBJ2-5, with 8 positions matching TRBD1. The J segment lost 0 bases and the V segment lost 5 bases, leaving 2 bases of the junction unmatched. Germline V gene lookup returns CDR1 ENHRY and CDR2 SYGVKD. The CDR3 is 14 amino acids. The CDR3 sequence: CAISRDRNQETQYF. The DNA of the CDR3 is TGTGCCATCAGTCGGGACAGGAACCAAGAGACCCAGTACTTC.

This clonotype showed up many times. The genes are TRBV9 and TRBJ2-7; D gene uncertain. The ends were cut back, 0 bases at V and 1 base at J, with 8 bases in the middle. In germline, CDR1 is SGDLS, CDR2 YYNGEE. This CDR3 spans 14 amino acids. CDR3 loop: CASSVDYWSYEQYF. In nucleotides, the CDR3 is TGTGCCAGCAGCGTAGATTACTGGTCCTACGAGCAGTACTTC.

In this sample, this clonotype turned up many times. The CDR3 DNA reads as TGTGCCAGCAGTTACTCTGGGGGGCGTCACGGCTACACCTTC. It encodes CASSYSGGRHGYTF. The chain has TRBV6-5 and TRBJ1-2; tentatively, D is TRBD1 (6 bases). Germline lookup yields CDR1 MNHEY and CDR2 SVGAGI. V was pared by 0 bases and J by 8 bases, with 13 bases between. This CDR3 has 14 residues.

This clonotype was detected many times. In DNA, the CDR3 is TGTGCCAGCAAAGGGGACAGAAGGAACACTGAAGCTTTCTTT. Its translation: CASKGDRRNTEAFF. This rearrangement joins TRBV6-5 to TRBJ1-1; 7 bases map to TRBD1. The germline V gene has CDR1 MNHEY and CDR2 SVGAGI. V lost 7 bases, J lost 1 base, and 6 bases stayed unmatched. The CDR3 contains 14 residues.

The CDR3 sequence: CAWSVSQTQYF. The CDR3 DNA sequence: TGTGCCTGGAGTGTGAGCCAGACGCAGTATTTT. This sequence joins TRBV30 and TRBJ2-3; D gene unclear. This CDR3 has 11 residues. Germline V gene sequence: CDR1 GTSNPN, CDR2 SVGIG (reference sequence). Deletions cut 0 bases from V and 9 bases from J, with 7 bases between.